Sequencing of this T cell receptor beta chain was carried out in a study of blood T cell repertoires in COVID-19. CDR3 size: 15 residues. The junction had 9 bases not matched to a gene; V was cut back by 5 bases and J by 5 bases. Looked up from germline, CDR1 is SGHVS and CDR2 is FQNEAQ. Sequenced by immunoSEQ multiplex PCR; TCRdb stores in-frame clones only, minus some. The sample lists some 99,000 clones; roughly 82% were seen once. This clone was seen a handful of times. Material for sequencing was peripheral blood. The chain uses TRBV7-8 and TRBJ2-7; 10 nucleotides agree with TRBD2. The sequence derives from a woman aged 80 or over with active or convalescent COVID-19. This CDR3 is CASSGLAVWVDEQYF. The CDR3, as DNA: TGTGCCAGCAGCGGACTAGCGGTCTGGGTCGACGAGCAGTACTTC.